Listed below are T cell receptor beta chains from one sample, sequenced in a study of T cells in Graves' hyperthyroidism and ophthalmopathy. TCRdb reanalysed the multiplex PCR reads using MiXCR and keeps one entry per CDR3 protein. The data contain roughly 130,000 distinct CDR3 sequences, 22% of them singletons. Sequencing was done on a sample of blood. Receptor source: a woman between 45 and 65 years old with Graves' hyperthyroidism that later progressed to Graves' ophthalmopathy. CDR3s include the opening cysteine and the closing phenylalanine or tryptophan. D genes are given only for firm matches. Clone size is shown for a subset of rows, as once, few, many or a class of expanded clone.

J	D	size	V	DNA	CDR3
TRBJ2-1	.	many	TRBV20-1	TGCAGTGCTAGAGTATCACAGGGAATCTACAATGAGCAGTTCTTC	CSARVSQGIYNEQFF
TRBJ2-7	.	many	TRBV7-8	TGTGCCAGCAGCTTAGTGGGTAGGGCCCCCTACGAGCAGTACTTC	CASSLVGRAPYEQYF
TRBJ2-5	.	few	TRBV5-1	TGCGCCAGCAGCTTGTACCAAGAGACCCAGTACTTC	CASSLYQETQYF
TRBJ2-3	TRBD2	few	TRBV5-4	TGTGCCACCAAAGCGGGAGACACAGATACGCAGTATTTT	CATKAGDTDTQYF
TRBJ2-7	TRBD2	many	TRBV20-1	TGCAGTGCTAGGGACTCCGGACTAGCGTTAGTGCAGTACTTC	CSARDSGLALVQYF
TRBJ2-3	.	.	TRBV30	TGTGCCTGGGAGAGGCGGAGAAGCACAGATACGCAGTATTTT	CAWERRRSTDTQYF
TRBJ1-5	.	many	TRBV30	TGTGCCTGGAGTGACGGGGGGCTATCAAATCAGCCCCAGCATTTT	CAWSDGGLSNQPQHF
TRBJ1-2	.	many	TRBV3-1	TGTGCCAGCAGCCAAGAAGGATACCGGGGATATGGCTACACCTTC	CASSQEGYRGYGYTF
TRBJ2-5	.	many	TRBV9	TGTGCCAGCAGCGTAAGAGGGGAAAAGACCCAGTACTTC	CASSVRGEKTQYF
TRBJ2-5	TRBD1	many	TRBV28	TGTGCCAGCAGTCCCTTGGGGACAGGCCCACGGGAGACCCAGTACTTC	CASSPLGTGPRETQYF
TRBJ2-3	.	once	TRBV12-3/TRBV12-4	TGTGCCAGCACCACCCCTACAGATACGCAGTATTTT	CASTTPTDTQYF
TRBJ2-3	TRBD2	many	TRBV7-2	TGTGCCAGCAGCGATGCCGGGACTAGCGGGTTCGATACGCAGTATTTT	CASSDAGTSGFDTQYF
TRBJ1-4	TRBD1	few	TRBV7-6	TGTGCCAGCAGCTTATATATTCAGGGGGCACGGGAAAAACTGTTTTTT	CASSLYIQGAREKLFF
TRBJ2-7	TRBD2	many	TRBV7-9	TGTGCCAGCAGCTTGGGTAAGGCGGGAGGATTGGACGAGCAGTACTTC	CASSLGKAGGLDEQYF
TRBJ2-7	.	.	TRBV29-1	TGCAGCGTTGATCTATCTGGTGCGGGCTCCTACGAGCAGTACTTC	CSVDLSGAGSYEQYF
TRBJ1-3	.	.	TRBV28	TGTGCCAGCAGTTTGTTATTCAGCTCTGGAAACACCATATATTTT	CASSLLFSSGNTIYF
TRBJ2-1	TRBD2	many	TRBV3-1	TGTGCCAGCAGCCAAATTGGGGGGGGACGGGGCAATGAGCAGTTCTTC	CASSQIGGGRGNEQFF
TRBJ2-5	TRBD2	.	TRBV20-1	TGCAGTGAGGGATTAGCGGGAGGGCACGAGACCCAGTACTTC	CSEGLAGGHETQYF
TRBJ2-5	.	.	TRBV20-1	TGCAGTGCTAGAGTGATGGAGACCCAGTACTTC	CSARVMETQYF
TRBJ2-1	TRBD2	many	TRBV27	TGTGCCAGCAGTTCGGGGGGAGCGTACAATGAGCAGTTCTTC	CASSSGGAYNEQFF
TRBJ2-3	.	.	TRBV19	TGTGCCAGTACTCCTAGCCAGAGCACAGATACGCAGTATTTT	CASTPSQSTDTQYF
TRBJ2-4	.	many	TRBV28	TGTGCCAGCAGAGGCATCCTGGGGGACAAAGCCAAAAACATTCAGTACTTC	CASRGILGDKAKNIQYF
TRBJ1-2	.	few	TRBV20-1	TGCAGTGCTAGAGATAGTACAGGGCACTATGGCTACACCTTC	CSARDSTGHYGYTF
TRBJ1-1	.	few	TRBV4-1	TGCGCCAGCAGCCGGACGGTGAGGTCGGGGGGGGGTCCTGAAGCTTTCTTT	CASSRTVRSGGGPEAFF
TRBJ2-1	TRBD2	many	TRBV11-2	TGTGCCAGCCAAGGGACTAGCGGTCACAATGAGCAGTTCTTC	CASQGTSGHNEQFF
TRBJ2-3	TRBD2	many	TRBV20-1	TGCAGTGCTACCGGGACTACTTTCACAGATACGCAGTATTTT	CSATGTTFTDTQYF
TRBJ1-1	.	many	TRBV11-2	TGTGCCAGCAGCCCTACTCGGACGGCGTCCTGGATGAACACTGAAGCTTTCTTT	CASSPTRTASWMNTEAFF
TRBJ1-1	.	many	TRBV4-2	TGTGCCAGCAGTCCCCATACGACCAGGGTCGGCACTGAAGCTTTCTTT	CASSPHTTRVGTEAFF
TRBJ1-5	TRBD1	many	TRBV20-1	TGCAGTGCTGGGACAGGGGGCAATCAGCCCCAGCATTTT	CSAGTGGNQPQHF
TRBJ1-1	TRBD1	many	TRBV19	TGTGCCAGTAGTGTGGGACAGGGGGCCGGTGAAGCTTTCTTT	CASSVGQGAGEAFF
TRBJ2-3	TRBD2	few	TRBV10-3	TGTGCCATCAGGGGACTAGCGGGATCGGAAGATACGCAGTATTTT	CAIRGLAGSEDTQYF
TRBJ1-5	.	many	TRBV28	TGTGCCAGCAGTTTCGGTCGGGGAGATCAGCCCCAGCATTTT	CASSFGRGDQPQHF
TRBJ2-1	.	many	TRBV30	TGTGCCTGGAGTGTACGCCCAGAGCAGTTCTTC	CAWSVRPEQFF
TRBJ1-1	TRBD1	many	TRBV28	TGTGCCAGCAGCTCCGTTCTGGGACAGGGGCAGACTGAAGCTTTCTTT	CASSSVLGQGQTEAFF
TRBJ1-5	.	many	TRBV20-1	TGCAGTGCTACCCCTAAAAGGGGGAGCAATCAGCCCCAGCATTTT	CSATPKRGSNQPQHF
TRBJ1-6	.	few	TRBV6-1	TGTGCCAGCAAGTTCTCGGCGGAGAATTCACCCCTCCACTTT	CASKFSAENSPLHF
TRBJ1-5	TRBD1	many	TRBV6-1	TGTGCCAGCAGTGCTGGACAGGGGCAAAATCAGCCCCAGCATTTT	CASSAGQGQNQPQHF
TRBJ1-5	.	.	TRBV28	TGTGCCAGCAGTACTCCGACATGGACAGAGATTTATCAGCCCCAGCATTTT	CASSTPTWTEIYQPQHF
TRBJ2-5	TRBD2	many	TRBV27	TGTGCCAGCAGTTCCCTCAGCCCGGGGACTAGCGGGAAGTACCAAGAGACCCAGTACTTC	CASSSLSPGTSGKYQETQYF
TRBJ2-5	.	many	TRBV28	TGTGCCAGCAGTACGGGGGTGGGAGTTGAGACCCAGTACTTC	CASSTGVGVETQYF
TRBJ2-2	TRBD1	.	TRBV3-1	TGTGCCAGCAGCCGAAGACAGGGGGCAGGGTCCGGGGAGCTGTTTTTT	CASSRRQGAGSGELFF